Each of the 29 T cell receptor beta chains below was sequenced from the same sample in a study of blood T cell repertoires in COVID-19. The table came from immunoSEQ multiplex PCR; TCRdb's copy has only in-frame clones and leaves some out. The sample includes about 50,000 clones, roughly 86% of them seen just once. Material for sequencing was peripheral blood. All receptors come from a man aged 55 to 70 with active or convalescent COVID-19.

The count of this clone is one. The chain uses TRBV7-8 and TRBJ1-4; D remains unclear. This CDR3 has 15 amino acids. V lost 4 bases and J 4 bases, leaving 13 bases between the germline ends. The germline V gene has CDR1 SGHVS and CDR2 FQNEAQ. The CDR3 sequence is CASSSQSLGNEKLFF. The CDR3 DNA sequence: TGTGCCAGCAGCTCACAGAGCCTCGGTAATGAAAAACTGTTTTTT. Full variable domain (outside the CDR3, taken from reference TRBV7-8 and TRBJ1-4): GAGVSQSPRYKVAKRGQDVALRCDPISGHVSLFWYQQALGQGPEFLTYFQNEAQLDKSGLPSDRFFAERPEGSVSTLKIQRTQQEDSAVYLCASSSQSLGNEKLFFGSGTQLSVL.

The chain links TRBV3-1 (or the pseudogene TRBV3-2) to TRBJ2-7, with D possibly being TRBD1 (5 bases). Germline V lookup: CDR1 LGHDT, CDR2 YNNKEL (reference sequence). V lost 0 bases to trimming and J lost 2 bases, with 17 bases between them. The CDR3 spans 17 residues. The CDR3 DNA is TGTGCCAGCAGCCAAGACCAAATCTCCAGGGAAGCCTACGAGCAGTACTTC. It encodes CASSQDQISREAYEQYF.

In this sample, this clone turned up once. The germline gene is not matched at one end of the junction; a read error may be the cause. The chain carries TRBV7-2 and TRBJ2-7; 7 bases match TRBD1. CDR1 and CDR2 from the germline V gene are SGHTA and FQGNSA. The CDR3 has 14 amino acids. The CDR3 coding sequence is TGTGTCAGCAGCTTATTGGGACAGTCCTACGAGCAGTACTTC. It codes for CVSSLLGQSYEQYF.

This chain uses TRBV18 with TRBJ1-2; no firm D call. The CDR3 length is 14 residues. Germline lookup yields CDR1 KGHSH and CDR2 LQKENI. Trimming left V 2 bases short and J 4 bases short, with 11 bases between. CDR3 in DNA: TGTGCCAGCTCACCAGGGCCCATCACCTATGGCTACACCTTC. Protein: CASSPGPITYGYTF.

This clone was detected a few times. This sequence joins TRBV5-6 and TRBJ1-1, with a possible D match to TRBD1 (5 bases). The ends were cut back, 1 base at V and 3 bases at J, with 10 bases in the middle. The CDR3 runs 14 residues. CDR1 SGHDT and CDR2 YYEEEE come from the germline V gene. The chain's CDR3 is CASSLFLGDTEAFF. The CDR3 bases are TGTGCCAGCAGCTTGTTTCTAGGGGACACTGAAGCTTTCTTT.

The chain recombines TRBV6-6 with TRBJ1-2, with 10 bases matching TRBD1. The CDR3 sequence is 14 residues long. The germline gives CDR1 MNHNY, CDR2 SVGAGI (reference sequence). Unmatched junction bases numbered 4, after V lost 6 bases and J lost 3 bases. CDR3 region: CASSTGQGDYGYTF. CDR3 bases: TGTGCCAGCAGCACCGGACAGGGGGACTATGGCTACACCTTC.

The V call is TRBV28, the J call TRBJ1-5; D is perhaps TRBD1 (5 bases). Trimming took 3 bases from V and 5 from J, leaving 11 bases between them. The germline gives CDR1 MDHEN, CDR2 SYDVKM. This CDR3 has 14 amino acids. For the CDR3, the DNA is TGTGCCAGCAGTTTGAGTCAGGGCTATCAGCCCCAGCATTTT. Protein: CASSLSQGYQPQHF.

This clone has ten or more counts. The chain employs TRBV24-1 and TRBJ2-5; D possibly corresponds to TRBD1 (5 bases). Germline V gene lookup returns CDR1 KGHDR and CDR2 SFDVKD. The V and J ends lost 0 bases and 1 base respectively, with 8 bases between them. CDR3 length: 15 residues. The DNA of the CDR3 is TGTGCCACCAGTGATTTGGACAGCTCCCAAGAGACCCAGTACTTC. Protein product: CATSDLDSSQETQYF.

The CDR3 loop is CASSEALREGEQFF. In DNA form, the CDR3 reads TGTGCCAGCAGTGAAGCGCTTCGGGAGGGTGAGCAGTTCTTC. The genes are TRBV2 and TRBJ2-1; 8 bases agree with TRBD2. CDR3 length: 14 amino acids. V gave up 0 bases and J gave up 9 bases; unmatched junction bases: 4. Germline V gene data show CDR1 as SNHLY and CDR2 as FYNNEI.

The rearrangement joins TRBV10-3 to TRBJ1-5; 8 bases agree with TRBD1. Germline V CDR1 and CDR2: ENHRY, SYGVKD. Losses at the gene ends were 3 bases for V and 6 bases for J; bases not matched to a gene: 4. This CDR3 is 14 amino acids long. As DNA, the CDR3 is TGTGCCATCAGTGACCCGGACAGGGTTCAGCCCCAGCATTTT. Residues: CAISDPDRVQPQHF.

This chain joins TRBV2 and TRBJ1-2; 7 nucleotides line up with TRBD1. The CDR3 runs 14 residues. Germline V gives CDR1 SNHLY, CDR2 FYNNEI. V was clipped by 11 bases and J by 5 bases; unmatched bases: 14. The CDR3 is CASYRGDGRYGYTF. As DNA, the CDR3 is TGTGCCTCCTACAGGGGTGACGGGAGATATGGCTACACCTTC.

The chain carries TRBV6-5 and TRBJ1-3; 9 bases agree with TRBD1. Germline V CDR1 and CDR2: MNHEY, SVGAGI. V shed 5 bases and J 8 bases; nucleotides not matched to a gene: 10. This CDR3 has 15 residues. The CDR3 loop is CASSPRTGVFHTIYF. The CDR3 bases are TGTGCCAGCAGTCCGAGGACAGGGGTTTTTCACACCATATATTTT.

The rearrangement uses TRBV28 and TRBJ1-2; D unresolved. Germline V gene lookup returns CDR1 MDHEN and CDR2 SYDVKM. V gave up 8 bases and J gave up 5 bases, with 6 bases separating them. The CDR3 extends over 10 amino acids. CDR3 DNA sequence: TGTGCCAGCGGGAGTTATGGCTACACCTTC. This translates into CASGSYGYTF.

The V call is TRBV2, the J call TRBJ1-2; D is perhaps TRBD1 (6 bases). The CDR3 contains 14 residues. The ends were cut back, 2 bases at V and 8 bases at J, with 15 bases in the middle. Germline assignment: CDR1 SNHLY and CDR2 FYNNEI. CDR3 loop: CASSELNRVRGYTF. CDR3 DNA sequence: TGTGCCAGCAGTGAATTGAACAGGGTCCGCGGCTACACCTTC.

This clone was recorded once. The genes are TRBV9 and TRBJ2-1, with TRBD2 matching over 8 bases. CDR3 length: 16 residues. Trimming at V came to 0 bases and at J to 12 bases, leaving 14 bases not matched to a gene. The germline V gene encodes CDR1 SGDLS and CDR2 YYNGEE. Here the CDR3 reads CASSVAGLGAVQGQFF. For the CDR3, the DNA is TGTGCCAGCAGCGTAGCGGGACTAGGAGCCGTACAGGGGCAGTTCTTC.

Here the CDR3 DNA reads TGTGCCAGCAGTTTGTGGGGGGTGGGCACAGATACGCAGTATTTT. The encoded protein is CASSLWGVGTDTQYF. This chain connects TRBV28 to TRBJ2-3; possibly TRBD2 for D (6 bases). The germline V and J ends were trimmed by 3 bases and 1 base, with 11 bases remaining between them. Germline-derived CDR1 and CDR2 are MDHEN and SYDVKM. The CDR3 is 15 residues long.

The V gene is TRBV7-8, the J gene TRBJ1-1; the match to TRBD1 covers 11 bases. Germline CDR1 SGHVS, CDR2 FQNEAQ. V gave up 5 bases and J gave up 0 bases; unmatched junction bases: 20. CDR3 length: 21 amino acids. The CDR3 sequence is CASSTQAGQGVIFPMNTEAFF. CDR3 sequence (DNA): TGTGCCAGCAGCACACAAGCGGGACAGGGGGTAATTTTTCCGATGAACACTGAAGCTTTCTTT. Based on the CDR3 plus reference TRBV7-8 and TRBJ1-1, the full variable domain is GAGVSQSPRYKVAKRGQDVALRCDPISGHVSLFWYQQALGQGPEFLTYFQNEAQLDKSGLPSDRFFAERPEGSVSTLKIQRTQQEDSAVYLCASSTQAGQGVIFPMNTEAFFGQGTRLTVV.

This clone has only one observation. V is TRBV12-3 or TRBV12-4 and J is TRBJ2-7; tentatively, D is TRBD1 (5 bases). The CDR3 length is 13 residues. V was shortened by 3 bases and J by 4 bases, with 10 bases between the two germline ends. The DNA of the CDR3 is TGTGCCAGCAGTTTTGGCAGGGAATACGAGCAGTACTTC. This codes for CASSFGREYEQYF.

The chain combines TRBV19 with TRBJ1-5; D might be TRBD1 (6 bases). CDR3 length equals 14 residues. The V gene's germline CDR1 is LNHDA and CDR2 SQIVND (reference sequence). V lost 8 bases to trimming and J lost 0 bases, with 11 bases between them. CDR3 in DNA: TGTGCCAGTTCGGACAGATATAGCAATCAGCCCCAGCATTTT. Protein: CASSDRYSNQPQHF. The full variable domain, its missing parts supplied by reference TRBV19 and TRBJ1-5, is DGGITQSPKYLFRKEGQNVTLSCEQNLNHDAMYWYRQDPGQGLRLIYYSQIVNDFQKGDIAEGYSVSREKKESFPLTVTSAQKNPTAFYLCASSDRYSNQPQHFGDGTRLSIL.

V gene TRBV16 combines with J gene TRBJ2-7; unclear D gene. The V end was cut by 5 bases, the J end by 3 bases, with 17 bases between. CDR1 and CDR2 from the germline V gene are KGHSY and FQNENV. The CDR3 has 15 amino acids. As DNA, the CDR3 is TGTGCCAGCAGCGAAGTTTCGTCATCACACTACGAGCAGTACTTC. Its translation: CASSEVSSSHYEQYF.

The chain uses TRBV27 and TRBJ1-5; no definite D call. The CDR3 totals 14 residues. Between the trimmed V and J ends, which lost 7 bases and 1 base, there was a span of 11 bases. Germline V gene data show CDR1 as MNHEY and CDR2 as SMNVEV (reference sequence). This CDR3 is CASKNHESNQPQHF. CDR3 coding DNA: TGTGCCAGCAAGAACCATGAGAGCAATCAGCCCCAGCATTTT.

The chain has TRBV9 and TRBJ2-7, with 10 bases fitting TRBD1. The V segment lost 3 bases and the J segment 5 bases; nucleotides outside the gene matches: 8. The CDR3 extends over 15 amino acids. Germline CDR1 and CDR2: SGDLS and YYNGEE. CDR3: CASSAGQGRGDEQYF. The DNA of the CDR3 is TGTGCCAGCAGCGCGGGACAGGGGCGCGGGGACGAGCAGTACTTC.

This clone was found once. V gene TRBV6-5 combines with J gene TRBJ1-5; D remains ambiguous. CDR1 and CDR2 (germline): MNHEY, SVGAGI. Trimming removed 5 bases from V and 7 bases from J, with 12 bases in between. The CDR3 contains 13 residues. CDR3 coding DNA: TGTGCCAGCAGTCCGGGTTCTGGACAGCCCCAGCATTTT. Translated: CASSPGSGQPQHF.

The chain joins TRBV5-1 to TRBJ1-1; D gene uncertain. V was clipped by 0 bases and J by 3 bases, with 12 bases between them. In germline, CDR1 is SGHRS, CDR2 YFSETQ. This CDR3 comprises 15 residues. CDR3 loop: CASSLDTTADTEAFF. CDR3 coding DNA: TGCGCCAGCAGCTTGGACACCACCGCGGACACTGAAGCTTTCTTT.

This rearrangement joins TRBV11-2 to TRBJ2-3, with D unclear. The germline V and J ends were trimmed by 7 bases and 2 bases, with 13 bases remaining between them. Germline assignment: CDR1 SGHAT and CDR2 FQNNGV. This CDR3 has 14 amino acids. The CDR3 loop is CASTLVAPTDTQYF. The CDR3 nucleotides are TGTGCCAGCACTCTAGTGGCCCCCACAGATACGCAGTATTTT.

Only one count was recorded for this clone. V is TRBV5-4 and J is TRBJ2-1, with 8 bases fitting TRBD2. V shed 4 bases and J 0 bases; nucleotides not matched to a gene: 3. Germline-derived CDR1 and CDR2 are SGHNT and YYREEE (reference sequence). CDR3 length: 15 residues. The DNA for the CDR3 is TGTGCCAGCAGCCGGGGGGGGAGCTCCTACAATGAGCAGTTCTTC. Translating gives CASSRGGSSYNEQFF.

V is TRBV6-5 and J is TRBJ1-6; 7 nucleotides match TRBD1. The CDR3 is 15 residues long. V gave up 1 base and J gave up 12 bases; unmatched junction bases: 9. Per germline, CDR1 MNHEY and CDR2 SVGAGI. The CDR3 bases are TGTGCCAGCAGTTACTTAACCAGCCCAGGGGGACCCCTCCACTTT. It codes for CASSYLTSPGGPLHF.

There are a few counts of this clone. CDR3 DNA sequence: TGTGCCAGCGGGGGACAGAATTATGGCTACACCTTC. Translating gives CASGGQNYGYTF. This chain links TRBV27 with TRBJ1-2; 7 nucleotides line up with TRBD1. The junction had 5 bases not matched to a gene; V was cut back by 8 bases and J by 5 bases. This CDR3 has 12 amino acids. From germline, CDR1 is MNHEY and CDR2 SMNVEV (reference sequence).

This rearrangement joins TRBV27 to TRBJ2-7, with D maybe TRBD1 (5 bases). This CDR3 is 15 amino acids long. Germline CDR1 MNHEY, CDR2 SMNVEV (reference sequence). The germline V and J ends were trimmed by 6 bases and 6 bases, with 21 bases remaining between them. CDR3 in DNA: TGTGCCAGCAGCCCTGTCGACAGAATTTCACTCGAGCAGTACTTC. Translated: CASSPVDRISLEQYF.